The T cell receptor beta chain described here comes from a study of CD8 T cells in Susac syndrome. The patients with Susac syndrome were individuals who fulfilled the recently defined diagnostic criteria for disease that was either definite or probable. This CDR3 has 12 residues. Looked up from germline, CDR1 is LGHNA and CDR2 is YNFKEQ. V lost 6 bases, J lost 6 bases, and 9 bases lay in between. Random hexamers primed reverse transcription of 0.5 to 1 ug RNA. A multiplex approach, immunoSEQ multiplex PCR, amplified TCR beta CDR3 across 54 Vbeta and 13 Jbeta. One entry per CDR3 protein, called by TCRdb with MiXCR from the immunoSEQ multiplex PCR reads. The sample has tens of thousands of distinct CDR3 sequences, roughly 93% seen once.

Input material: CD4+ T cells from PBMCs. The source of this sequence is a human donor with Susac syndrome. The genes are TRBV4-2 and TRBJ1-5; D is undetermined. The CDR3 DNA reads TGTGCCAGCAGACGCAGCGGTCAGCCCCAGCATTTT. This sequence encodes CASRRSGQPQHF.